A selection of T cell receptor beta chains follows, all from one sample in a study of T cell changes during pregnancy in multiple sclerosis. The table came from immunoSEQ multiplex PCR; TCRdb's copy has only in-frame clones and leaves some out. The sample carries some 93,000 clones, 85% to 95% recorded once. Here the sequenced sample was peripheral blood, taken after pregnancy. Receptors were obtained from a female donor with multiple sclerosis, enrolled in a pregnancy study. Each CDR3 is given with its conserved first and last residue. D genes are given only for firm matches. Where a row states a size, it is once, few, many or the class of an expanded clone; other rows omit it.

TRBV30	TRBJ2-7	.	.	TGTGCCTGGAGTGTAACGGGGTACGAGCAGTACTTC	CAWSVTGYEQYF
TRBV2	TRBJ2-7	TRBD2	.	TGTGCCAGAGAGGGGACTAGCGGCTCCTACGAGCAGTACTTC	CAREGTSGSYEQYF
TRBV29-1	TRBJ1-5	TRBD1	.	TGCAGCGTTTTATGGACAGGGATAGGCAATCAGCCCCAGCATTTT	CSVLWTGIGNQPQHF
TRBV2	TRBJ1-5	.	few	TGTGCCAGCAGTGGAGTTCTATGGACTTCAATCCAGCCCCAGCATTTT	CASSGVLWTSIQPQHF
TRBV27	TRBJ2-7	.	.	TGTGCCAGCAGTTACAGCAACTCCTACGAGCAGTACTTC	CASSYSNSYEQYF
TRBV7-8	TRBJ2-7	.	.	TGTGCCAGCAGCTTAGTTACGACCGGGGATCTCTACGAGCAGTACTTC	CASSLVTTGDLYEQYF
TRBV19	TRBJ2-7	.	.	TGTGCCAGTAGTATAGAGGGACTCACAACAAGCGAGCAGTACTTC	CASSIEGLTTSEQYF
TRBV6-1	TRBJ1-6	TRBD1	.	TGTGCCAGCAATGTCGGACAGGGGGCTTCACCCCTCCACTTT	CASNVGQGASPLHF
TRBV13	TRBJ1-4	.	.	TGTGCCAGCAGCTTAGGGCAGCTACTAGGACTTGACGAAAAACTGTTTTTT	CASSLGQLLGLDEKLFF
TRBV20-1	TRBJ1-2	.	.	TGCAGTGCCGGGAACAACTATGGCTACACCTTC	CSAGNNYGYTF
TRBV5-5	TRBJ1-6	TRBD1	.	TGTGCCAGCAGCAGGCAGAACCAGGGGGGCTCACCCCTCCACTTT	CASSRQNQGGSPLHF
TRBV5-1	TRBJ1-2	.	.	TGCGCCAGCAGCTTGGAGGGACTCGGGGGCTACACCTTC	CASSLEGLGGYTF
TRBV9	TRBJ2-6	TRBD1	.	TGTGCCAGCAGCGTGATGGGACAGGTGGGATCTGGGGCCAACGTCCTGACTTTC	CASSVMGQVGSGANVLTF
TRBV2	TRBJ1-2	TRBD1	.	TGTGCCAGCAGTGAACAGGGGGAGGGCTACACCTTC	CASSEQGEGYTF
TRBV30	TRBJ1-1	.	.	TGTGCCTGGAGTGTATTTACTTCAAGGGGGGGCAGACTACCTTTCTTT	CAWSVFTSRGGRLPFF
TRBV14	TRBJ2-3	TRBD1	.	TGTGCCAGCAGCCAATTGGCACAGGGGTCAGATACGCAGTATTTT	CASSQLAQGSDTQYF
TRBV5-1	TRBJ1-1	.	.	TGCGCCAGCAGCCGCGGACAGACCGAAGAAGCTTTCTTT	CASSRGQTEEAFF
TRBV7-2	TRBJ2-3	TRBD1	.	TGTGCCAGCAGCTATGGTCCGGGACAGGGCCCAGATACGCAGTATTTT	CASSYGPGQGPDTQYF
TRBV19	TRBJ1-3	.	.	TGTGCCAGTAGACAGGGCTCTGGAAACACCATATATTTT	CASRQGSGNTIYF
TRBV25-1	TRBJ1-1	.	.	TGTGCCAGCAGTTTGAATCGGGACAATATTGAAGCTTTCTTT	CASSLNRDNIEAFF
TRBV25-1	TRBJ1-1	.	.	TGTGCCAGCAGTGTCCGGGAGGATGAAGCTTTCTTT	CASSVREDEAFF